This entry lists 27 T cell receptor beta chains sequenced from one sample in a study of shared clonotypes between healthy human individuals. Measured with immunoSEQ multiplex PCR; TCRdb has only the in-frame clones, and not every one. Here the sample spans 2 million to 2.5 million clones, 80% to 95% being singletons. Sequencing used naive CD4+ T cells from PBMCs. Subset denoted: CD45RA+ positively selected. The origin of the receptors is a man between 18 and 29 years old in good health. Some clones in this sample may be carry-over from other donors' samples.

The chain is built from TRBV4-1 and TRBJ2-1; unclear D gene. With 0 bases removed from V and 0 bases from J, the gap between germline ends came to 12 bases. The CDR3 runs 17 residues. Germline loops: CDR1 MGHRA, CDR2 YSYEKL. The CDR3 region has the DNA TGCGCCAGCAGCCAAGAAGGGCCGTTCAGCTCCTACAATGAGCAGTTCTTC. Its translation: CASSQEGPFSSYNEQFF.

This clone was seen more than once but under ten times. This sample includes further DNA sequences coding for the same CDR3. The CDR3 DNA is TGTGCCAGTAGTATAGGCCGGGAAGAGACCCAGTACTTC. Amino acids: CASSIGREETQYF. The chain is built from TRBV19 and TRBJ2-5; no definite D call. V gave up 1 base and J gave up 3 bases, with 6 bases separating them. This CDR3 is built from 13 residues. The germline CDR1 and CDR2 sequences are LNHDA and SQIVND (reference sequence).

The chain is built from TRBV18 and TRBJ1-2; D uncertain. This CDR3 spans 14 amino acids. Trimming cost V 3 bases and J 3 bases, with 11 bases left between them. Per germline, CDR1 KGHSH and CDR2 LQKENI. CDR3 sequence reads: CASSPQKVDYGYTF. CDR3 nucleotides: TGTGCCAGCTCACCGCAAAAAGTGGACTATGGCTACACCTTC.

The rearrangement joins TRBV5-5 to TRBJ2-3; D unresolved. The CDR3 sequence is 14 residues long. V lost 1 base and J lost 2, with 8 bases in between. Germline V gene lookup returns CDR1 SGHKS and CDR2 YYEKEE (reference sequence). The CDR3 DNA reads as TGTGCCAGCAGCTTGACGGGCACCACAGATACGCAGTATTTT. It codes for CASSLTGTTDTQYF. Combining the CDR3 with reference TRBV5-5 and TRBJ2-3 gives the whole variable domain DAGVTQSPTHLIKTRGQQVTLRCSPISGHKSVSWYQQVLGQGPQFIFQYYEKEERGRGNFPDRFSARQFPNYSSELNVNALLLGDSALYLCASSLTGTTDTQYFGPGTRLTVL.

J is TRBJ1-4 and V is TRBV28; D is perhaps TRBD1 (6 bases). The germline V and J ends were trimmed by 6 bases and 4 bases, with 15 bases remaining between them. Germline V gene sequence: CDR1 MDHEN, CDR2 SYDVKM. There are 15 residues in the CDR3. The CDR3: CASSPHGTNNEKLFF. CDR3 in DNA: TGTGCCAGCAGCCCCCATGGGACAAATAATGAAAAACTGTTTTTT.

This sequence joins TRBV6-6 and TRBJ2-6; a possible D gene is TRBD1 (6 bases). Trimming shortened V by 6 bases and J by 0 bases, and 12 bases separated the two germline ends. Germline V gene lookup returns CDR1 MNHNY and CDR2 SVGAGI (reference sequence). The CDR3 covers 16 residues. The CDR3: CASRRRQVSGANVLTF. The CDR3 DNA reads as TGTGCCAGCAGGCGTAGACAGGTCTCTGGGGCCAACGTCCTGACTTTC.

This chain joins TRBV6-5 and TRBJ1-5; 9 bases align to TRBD1. Germline CDR1 MNHEY, CDR2 SVGAGI. V shed 6 bases, J shed 7 bases, and the junction held 7 bases outside the gene matches. CDR3 length: 14 amino acids. The CDR3 protein is CASSRDRVTQPQHF. CDR3 in DNA: TGTGCCAGCAGCAGGGACAGGGTGACCCAGCCCCAGCATTTT.

The chain is built from TRBV19 and TRBJ1-1; tentative D call: TRBD1 (6 bases). CDR3 length equals 11 residues. V shed 5 bases and J shed 11 bases, with 12 bases lying between them. In germline, CDR1 is LNHDA, CDR2 SQIVND (reference sequence). The CDR3 DNA reads as TGTGCCAGTAGTCGCGATGGGGGCGCTTTCTTT. Its protein is CASSRDGGAFF.

As to this clone: Other DNA sequences in this sample translate to the same CDR3. The chain couples TRBV5-1 to TRBJ2-5; D is perhaps TRBD1 (5 bases). V was trimmed by 0 bases and J by 4 bases, leaving 13 bases between them. The CDR3 runs 15 residues. Germline V gene data show CDR1 as SGHRS and CDR2 as YFSETQ. This chain's CDR3 is CASSLGGQGGETQYF. CDR3 bases: TGCGCCAGCAGCTTGGGGGGCCAGGGTGGAGAGACCCAGTACTTC.

The V call is TRBV28, the J call TRBJ2-7; 7 positions agree with TRBD1. The length of the CDR3 is 12 residues. Germline-derived CDR1 and CDR2 are MDHEN and SYDVKM. Trimming removed 10 bases from V and 3 bases from J; junction bases left unmatched: 6. The CDR3 nucleotides are TGTGCCATTAAGCCAGGGGGCTACGAGCAGTACTTC. This gives the protein CAIKPGGYEQYF.

This rearrangement joins TRBV28 to TRBJ2-1; D perhaps matches TRBD1 (6 bases). Germline-derived CDR1 and CDR2 are MDHEN and SYDVKM. CDR3 size: 14 residues. V lost 4 bases and J lost 10, with 17 bases in between. As DNA, the CDR3 is TGTGCCAGCAGTTCGCAGGGGTGGTCAAGCGAGCAGTTCTTC. This gives the protein CASSSQGWSSEQFF.

This chain links TRBV15 with TRBJ2-1, with a possible D match to TRBD2 (5 bases). CDR1 and CDR2 (germline): LNHNV, YYDKDF (reference sequence). The CDR3 has 14 residues. The ends were cut back, 1 base at V and 8 bases at J, with 12 bases in the middle. The DNA of the CDR3 is TGTGCCACCAGCAGAGTTGCGGAGAGGGATGAGCAGTTCTTC. Amino acid sequence: CATSRVAERDEQFF.

J is TRBJ1-6 and V is TRBV9, with D possibly TRBD1 on 5 matching bases. The V end lost 0 bases, the J end lost 10 bases, and 17 bases lay between the germline ends. Germline lookup yields CDR1 SGDLS and CDR2 YYNGEE. This CDR3 is 16 amino acids long. This CDR3 reads CASSVGGALAGSPLHF. The CDR3 DNA is TGTGCCAGCAGCGTAGGAGGGGCCTTGGCTGGGTCACCCCTCCACTTT.

This clone turned up a few times. The chain links TRBV28 to TRBJ1-4; 7 bases align to TRBD1. V was clipped by 6 bases and J by 3 bases; unmatched bases: 4. Germline V gene sequence: CDR1 MDHEN, CDR2 SYDVKM. This CDR3 has 14 amino acids. CDR3 in DNA: TGTGCCAGCAGAAACAGGGGATCTAATGAAAAACTGTTTTTT. Amino acid sequence: CASRNRGSNEKLFF.

The gene calls are TRBV4-2 and TRBJ1-1; 7 bases map to TRBD1. The CDR3 runs to 14 residues. Germline V gene lookup returns CDR1 LGHNA and CDR2 YNFKEQ. J gave up 1 base and V 3 bases, and 2 bases lay outside the gene matches. The CDR3 bases are TGTGCCAGCAGCCAGAGACAGGGGAACACTGAAGCTTTCTTT. It translates to CASSQRQGNTEAFF.

This chain uses TRBV2 with TRBJ1-2, with 7 nucleotides matching TRBD1. J lost 4 bases, V lost 6 bases, and 8 bases had no gene match. Germline lookup yields CDR1 SNHLY and CDR2 FYNNEI. This CDR3 contains 14 residues. CDR3 sequence: CASSIDRASYGYTF. In nucleotides, the CDR3 is TGTGCCAGCAGCATCGACAGGGCCTCCTATGGCTACACCTTC.

The rearrangement links TRBV6-1 to TRBJ2-7, with TRBD2 matching 16 bases. CDR1 and CDR2 from the germline V gene are MNHNS and SASEGT. The CDR3 is made up of 15 amino acids. J lost 6 bases, V lost 8 bases, and 7 bases had no gene match. The CDR3 nucleotides are TGTGCCAGCGGGGGACTAGCGGGAGGGCCCGGCGAGCAGTACTTC. Its protein is CASGGLAGGPGEQYF.

The gene calls are TRBV7-8 and TRBJ1-5; 7 bases align to TRBD1. V dropped 3 bases and J dropped 4; count of bases not matched to a gene: 12. Germline CDR1 reads SGHVS; CDR2 reads FQNEAQ. This CDR3 is 17 amino acids long. The chain's CDR3 is CASSFTGVRQINQPQHF. In DNA, the CDR3 is TGTGCCAGCAGCTTTACAGGGGTACGCCAGATAAATCAGCCCCAGCATTTT.

V and J are TRBV15 and TRBJ1-1, with unresolved D. CDR1 is LNHNV and CDR2 is YYDKDF in the germline V gene (reference sequence). The CDR3 totals 17 residues. Trimming removed 0 bases from V and 0 bases from J, with 14 bases in between. This CDR3 is CATSRDHRRRVNTEAFF. CDR3 nucleotides: TGTGCCACCAGCAGAGACCACCGTAGAAGGGTGAACACTGAAGCTTTCTTT.

The V call is TRBV4-2, the J call TRBJ2-2; D is uncertain. This CDR3 has 17 residues. Trimming cost V 3 bases and J 0 bases, with 14 bases left between them. Germline CDR1 LGHNA, CDR2 YNFKEQ. Written as DNA, the CDR3 is TGTGCCAGCAGCCAGTCCTTTCTCCCTTCGAACACCGGGGAGCTGTTTTTT. It yields the protein CASSQSFLPSNTGELFF.

This clone was seen once. The chain joins TRBV19 to TRBJ1-5, with D possibly TRBD1 on 5 matching bases. Per the germline V gene, CDR1 is LNHDA and CDR2 is SQIVND (reference sequence). The CDR3 runs 16 residues. V was cut by 6 bases and J by 0 bases, with 15 bases left in between. The CDR3 sequence: CASRGSTAYSNQPQHF. CDR3 nucleotides: TGTGCCAGTAGAGGTTCGACAGCTTATAGCAATCAGCCCCAGCATTTT. Looking up the rest from reference TRBV19 and TRBJ1-5 gives the full variable domain: DGGITQSPKYLFRKEGQNVTLSCEQNLNHDAMYWYRQDPGQGLRLIYYSQIVNDFQKGDIAEGYSVSREKKESFPLTVTSAQKNPTAFYLCASRGSTAYSNQPQHFGDGTRLSIL.

The chain combines TRBV10-3 with TRBJ2-5, with TRBD1 identical over 8 bases. Germline V gives CDR1 ENHRY, CDR2 SYGVKD. V was clipped by 2 bases and J by 5 bases; unmatched bases: 10. This CDR3 has 16 amino acids. CDR3 in amino acids: CAISEPRDRPRETQYF. For the CDR3, the DNA is TGTGCCATCAGTGAGCCCCGGGACAGGCCCAGGGAGACCCAGTACTTC.

The CDR3 region is CASSLRATGANQPQHF. CDR3 coding DNA: TGTGCCAGCAGCTTGAGGGCCACAGGGGCCAATCAGCCCCAGCATTTT. V is TRBV5-4 and J is TRBJ1-5, with 7 bases aligning to TRBD1. Germline CDR1 SGHNT, CDR2 YYREEE (reference sequence). V was pared by 1 base and J by 3 bases, with 7 bases of the junction left unmatched. The CDR3 is made up of 16 amino acids.

The J gene is TRBJ2-2, the V gene TRBV4-3, with D possibly TRBD2 on 5 matching bases. The CDR3 runs 14 residues. The V end was cut by 1 base, the J end by 6 bases, with 9 bases between. CDR1 is LGHNA and CDR2 is YSLEER in the germline V gene. Here the CDR3 DNA reads TGCGCCAGCAGCCAAGTGGTGGAGGCCGGGGAGCTGTTTTTT. Translated: CASSQVVEAGELFF.

The gene calls are TRBV15 and TRBJ2-1, with 7 bases fitting TRBD2. From germline, CDR1 is LNHNV and CDR2 YYDKDF (reference sequence). The CDR3 consists of 15 residues. With 4 bases clipped from V and 0 bases from J, the junction kept 3 bases outside the gene matches. The CDR3 loop reads CATSIASGSYNEQFF. The CDR3 DNA is TGTGCCACCAGCATCGCTAGCGGCTCCTACAATGAGCAGTTCTTC.

The CDR3 here is CASSKGTERELAKNIQYF. The DNA for the CDR3 is TGCGCCAGCAGCAAGGGGACAGAAAGAGAACTAGCCAAAAACATTCAGTACTTC. The chain employs TRBV5-1 and TRBJ2-4; 7 nucleotides line up with TRBD1. V shed 4 bases, J shed 0 bases, and the junction held 13 bases outside the gene matches. Germline CDR1 is SGHRS and CDR2 is YFSETQ. There are 18 residues in the CDR3.

This chain uses TRBV14 with TRBJ1-3; maybe TRBD1 (6 bases). CDR3 length: 16 amino acids. CDR1 is SGHDN and CDR2 is FVKESK in the germline V gene. V lost 4 bases, J lost 2 bases, and 15 bases lay in between. Here the CDR3 reads CASSRRQAGAGNTIYF. CDR3 DNA sequence: TGTGCCAGCAGCCGAAGACAGGCTGGTGCTGGAAACACCATATATTTT.